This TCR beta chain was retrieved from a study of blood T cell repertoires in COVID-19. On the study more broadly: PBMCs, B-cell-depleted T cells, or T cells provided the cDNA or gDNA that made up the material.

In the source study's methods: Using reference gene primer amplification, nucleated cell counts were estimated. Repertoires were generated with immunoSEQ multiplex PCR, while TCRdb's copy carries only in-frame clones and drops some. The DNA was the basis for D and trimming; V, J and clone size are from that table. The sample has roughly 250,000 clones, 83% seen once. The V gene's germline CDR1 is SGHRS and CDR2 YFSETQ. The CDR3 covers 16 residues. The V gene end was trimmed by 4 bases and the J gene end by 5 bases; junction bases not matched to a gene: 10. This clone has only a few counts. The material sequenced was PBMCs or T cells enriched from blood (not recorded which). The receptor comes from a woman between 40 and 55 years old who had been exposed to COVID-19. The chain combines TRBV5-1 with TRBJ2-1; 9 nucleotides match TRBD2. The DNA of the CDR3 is TGCGCCAGCAGCCAACTCCCTAGCGGGGCAGACAATGAGCAGTTCTTC. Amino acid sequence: CASSQLPSGADNEQFF. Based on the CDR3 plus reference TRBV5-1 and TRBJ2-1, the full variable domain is KAGVTQTPRYLIKTRGQQVTLSCSPISGHRSVSWYQQTPGQGLQFLFEYFSETQRNKGNFPGRFSGRQFSNSRSEMNVSTLELGDSALYLCASSQLPSGADNEQFFGPGTRLTVL.